This TCR beta chain was captured by sequencing in a study of radiotherapy plus CTLA-4 blockade in lung cancer. TCRdb keeps only in-frame clones here, not all; method: immunoSEQ multiplex PCR. Of 35,000 to 50,000 clones listed, 70% to 75% are singletons. Per germline, CDR1 GTSNPN and CDR2 SVGIG (reference sequence). V lost 8 bases to trimming and J lost 2 bases; unmatched junction nucleotides: 3. The CDR3 extends over 13 amino acids. Concerning this clone itself: Antigen unknown.

Study-wide results and limits: TCR clones originating in tumors grew in number in blood after radiotherapy plus ipilimumab.

This clonotype was sampled from a human donor with non-small cell lung cancer who had a complete response to radiotherapy plus ipilimumab. The specimen was peripheral blood, collected from a patient treated with radiotherapy plus ipilimumab. This chain joins TRBV30 and TRBJ2-6; 7 positions agree with TRBD1. The CDR3 DNA is TGTGCCGGGACAGTTACTGGGGCCAACGTCCTGACTTTC. It is translated as CAGTVTGANVLTF.